This T cell receptor beta chain was sequenced during a study of tissue T cells after allogeneic stem cell transplantation. Study-level findings and limits: Sampling depth was limited, and the cohort was small and clinically varied. Few T cell clones were shared across patients, but motif clusters showed tissue-specific shared signatures. Within patients, tissue anatomy strongly shaped TCR repertoire composition.

The CDR3 covers 14 residues. V was pared by 6 bases and J by 0 bases, with 8 bases between. Germline assignment: CDR1 KGHPV and CDR2 FQNQEV (reference sequence). The time point denotes: mouse harvest day 14 after allogeneic transplant. The graft held 10^6 splenic CD5+ T cells and 10^7 T-cell-depleted bone marrow cells. B6 (H2b) cells into BALB/c (H2d) mice; tissues taken at day 7 or 14. This clone has a handful of counts. No antigen is known for it. Mouse gene names and germline throughout. The CDR3 extends 1 residue past the end of the read, so its final part is completed from the germline J gene. Generated by immunoSEQ multiplex PCR, the TCRdb table keeps only in-frame clones and is missing some. The sample has under 9,000 clones; 36% are singletons.

V usage is TRBV26 and J usage is TRBJ1-4; perhaps TRBD1 as D (5 bases). The sample comprised skin. The source is a female BALB/c mouse given C57BL/6 T cells with graft-versus-host disease after an allogeneic hematopoietic cell transplant. CDR3 region: CASRWTLSNERLFF. CDR3 DNA (partial): TGTGCCAGCAGGTGGACACTTTCCAACGAAAGATTATTT.